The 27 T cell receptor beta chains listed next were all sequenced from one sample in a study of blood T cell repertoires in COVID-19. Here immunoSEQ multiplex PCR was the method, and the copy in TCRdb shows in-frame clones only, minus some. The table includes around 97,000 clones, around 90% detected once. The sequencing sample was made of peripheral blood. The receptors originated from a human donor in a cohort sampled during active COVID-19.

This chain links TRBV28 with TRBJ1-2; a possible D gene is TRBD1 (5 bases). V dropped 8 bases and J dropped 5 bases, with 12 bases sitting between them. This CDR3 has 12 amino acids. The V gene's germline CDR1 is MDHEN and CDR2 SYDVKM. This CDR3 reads CASGGDGYGYTF. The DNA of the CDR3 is TGTGCCAGCGGGGGGGACGGATATGGCTACACCTTC.

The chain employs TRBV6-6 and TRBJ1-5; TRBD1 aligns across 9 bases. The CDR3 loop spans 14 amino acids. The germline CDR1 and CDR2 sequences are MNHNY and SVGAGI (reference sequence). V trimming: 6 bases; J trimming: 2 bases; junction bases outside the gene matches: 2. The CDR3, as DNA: TGTGCCAGCAGATGGACAGGGGGCAATCAGCCCCAGCATTTT. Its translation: CASRWTGGNQPQHF.

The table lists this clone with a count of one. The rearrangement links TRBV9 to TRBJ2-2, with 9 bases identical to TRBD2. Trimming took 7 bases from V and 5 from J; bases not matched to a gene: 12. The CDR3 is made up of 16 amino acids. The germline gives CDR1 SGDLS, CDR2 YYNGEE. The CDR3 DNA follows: TGTGCCAGCGAGCGAGGAGCGGGGGGCTGGACCGGGGAGCTGTTTTTT. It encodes CASERGAGGWTGELFF.

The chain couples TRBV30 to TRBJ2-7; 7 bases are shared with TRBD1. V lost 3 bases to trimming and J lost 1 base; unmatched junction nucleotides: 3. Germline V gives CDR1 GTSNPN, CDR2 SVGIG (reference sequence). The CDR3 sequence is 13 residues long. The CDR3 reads CAWSRGNSYEQYF. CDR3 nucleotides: TGTGCCTGGAGCAGGGGGAATTCCTACGAGCAGTACTTC.

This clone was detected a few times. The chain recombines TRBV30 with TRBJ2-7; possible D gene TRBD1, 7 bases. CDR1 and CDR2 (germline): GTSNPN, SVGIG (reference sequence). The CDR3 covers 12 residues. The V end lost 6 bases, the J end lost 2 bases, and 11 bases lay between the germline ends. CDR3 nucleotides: TGTGCCTGCCCAGGGGGGACCTACGAGCAGTACTTC. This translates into CACPGGTYEQYF.

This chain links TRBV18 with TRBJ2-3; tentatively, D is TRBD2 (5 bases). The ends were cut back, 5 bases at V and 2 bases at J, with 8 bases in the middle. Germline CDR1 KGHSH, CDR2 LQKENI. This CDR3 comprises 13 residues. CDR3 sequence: CASSSGSTDTQYF. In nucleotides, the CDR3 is TGTGCCAGCTCATCGGGATCCACAGATACGCAGTATTTT. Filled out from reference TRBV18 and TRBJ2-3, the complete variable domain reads NAGVMQNPRHLVRRRGQEARLRCSPMKGHSHVYWYRQLPEEGLKFMVYLQKENIIDESGMPKERFSAEFPKEGPSILRIQQVVRGDSAAYFCASSSGSTDTQYFGPGTRLTVL.

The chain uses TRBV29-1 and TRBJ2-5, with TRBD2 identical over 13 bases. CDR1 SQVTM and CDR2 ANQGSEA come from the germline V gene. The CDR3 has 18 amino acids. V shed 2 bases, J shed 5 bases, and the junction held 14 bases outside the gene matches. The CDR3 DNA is TGCAGCGTTGAAAGCGGGAGGACTAGCGGGAGTCTGGGGGAGACCCAGTACTTC. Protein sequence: CSVESGRTSGSLGETQYF.

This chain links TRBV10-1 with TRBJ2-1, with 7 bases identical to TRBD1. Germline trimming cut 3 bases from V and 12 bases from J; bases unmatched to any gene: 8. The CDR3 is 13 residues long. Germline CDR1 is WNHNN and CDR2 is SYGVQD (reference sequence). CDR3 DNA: TGCGCCAGCAGTGAACTACCGGGACAGCGGCAGTTCTTC. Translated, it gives CASSELPGQRQFF.

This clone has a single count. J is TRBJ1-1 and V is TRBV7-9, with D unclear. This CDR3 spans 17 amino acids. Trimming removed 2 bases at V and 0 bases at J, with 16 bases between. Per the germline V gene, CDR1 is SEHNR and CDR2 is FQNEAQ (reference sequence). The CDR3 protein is CASSLPLLLALNTEAFF. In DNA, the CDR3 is TGTGCCAGCAGCTTACCCCTACTATTAGCTCTGAACACTGAAGCTTTCTTT.

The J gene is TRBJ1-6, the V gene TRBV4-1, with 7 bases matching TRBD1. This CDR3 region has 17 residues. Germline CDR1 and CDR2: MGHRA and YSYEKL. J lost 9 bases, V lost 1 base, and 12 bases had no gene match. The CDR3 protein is CASSQAPTGPRSSPLHF. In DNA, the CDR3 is TGCGCCAGCAGCCAAGCTCCGACAGGGCCTAGAAGTTCACCCCTCCACTTT.

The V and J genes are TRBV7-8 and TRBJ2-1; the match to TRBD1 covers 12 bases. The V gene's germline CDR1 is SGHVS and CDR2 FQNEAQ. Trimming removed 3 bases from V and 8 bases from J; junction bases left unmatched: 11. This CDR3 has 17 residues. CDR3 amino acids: CASSFPRDRGLVDEQFF. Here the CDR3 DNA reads TGTGCCAGCAGCTTTCCCCGGGACAGGGGGCTTGTGGATGAGCAGTTCTTC.

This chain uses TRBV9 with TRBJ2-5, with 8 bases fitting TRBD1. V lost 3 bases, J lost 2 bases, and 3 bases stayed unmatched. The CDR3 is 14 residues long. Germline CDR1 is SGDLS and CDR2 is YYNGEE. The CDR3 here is CASSARDRQETQYF. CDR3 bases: TGTGCCAGCAGCGCCCGGGACAGGCAAGAGACCCAGTACTTC.

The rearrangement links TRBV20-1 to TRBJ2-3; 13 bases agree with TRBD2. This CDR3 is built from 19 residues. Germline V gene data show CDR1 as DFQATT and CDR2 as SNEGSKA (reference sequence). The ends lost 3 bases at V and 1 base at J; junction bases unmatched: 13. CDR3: CSASKIWTSGSAGTDTQYF. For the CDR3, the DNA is TGCAGTGCTAGTAAGATTTGGACTAGCGGGAGTGCGGGCACAGATACGCAGTATTTT.

CDR3 nucleotides: TGTGCCAGCAGTCCCCCAGAAACCTACGAGCAGTACTTC. Translated: CASSPPETYEQYF. The gene calls are TRBV2 and TRBJ2-7; D not certain. Trimming shortened V by 5 bases and J by 2 bases, and 10 bases separated the two germline ends. The CDR3 covers 13 residues. CDR1 is SNHLY and CDR2 is FYNNEI in the germline V gene. Complete variable domain (other parts from reference TRBV2 and TRBJ2-7): EPEVTQTPSHQVTQMGQEVILRCVPISNHLYFYWYRQILGQKVEFLVSFYNNEISEKSEIFDDQFSVERPDGSNFTLKIRSTKLEDSAMYFCASSPPETYEQYFGPGTRLTVT.

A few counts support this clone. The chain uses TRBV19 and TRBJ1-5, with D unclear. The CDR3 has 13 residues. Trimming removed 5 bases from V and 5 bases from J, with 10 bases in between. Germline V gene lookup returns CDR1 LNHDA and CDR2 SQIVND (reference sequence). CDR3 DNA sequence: TGTGCCAGTAGTCCAAGGCGGGATCAGCCCCAGCATTTT. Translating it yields CASSPRRDQPQHF.

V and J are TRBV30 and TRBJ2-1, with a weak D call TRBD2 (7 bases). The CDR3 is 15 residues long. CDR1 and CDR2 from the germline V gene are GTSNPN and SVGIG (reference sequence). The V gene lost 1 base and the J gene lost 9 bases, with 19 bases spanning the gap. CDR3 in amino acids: CAWSEGSGGVAEQFF. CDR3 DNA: TGTGCCTGGAGTGAAGGGTCGGGGGGCGTTGCTGAGCAGTTCTTC.

The CDR3 spells CASSQGDRGRDEQYF. DNA of the CDR3: TGCGCCAGCAGCCAGGGGGACAGGGGGCGAGACGAGCAGTACTTC. This sequence joins TRBV5-1 and TRBJ2-7; 12 bases line up with TRBD1. The CDR3 spans 15 residues. Germline loops: CDR1 SGHRS, CDR2 YFSETQ. Trimming took 4 bases from V and 5 from J; bases not matched to a gene: 7.

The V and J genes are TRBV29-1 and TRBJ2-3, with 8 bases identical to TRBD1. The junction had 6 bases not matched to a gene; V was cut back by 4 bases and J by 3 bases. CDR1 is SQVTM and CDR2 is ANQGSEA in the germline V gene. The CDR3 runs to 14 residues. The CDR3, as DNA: TGCAGCGTTGTGGGACAGGTAGGAACAGATACGCAGTATTTT. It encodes CSVVGQVGTDTQYF.

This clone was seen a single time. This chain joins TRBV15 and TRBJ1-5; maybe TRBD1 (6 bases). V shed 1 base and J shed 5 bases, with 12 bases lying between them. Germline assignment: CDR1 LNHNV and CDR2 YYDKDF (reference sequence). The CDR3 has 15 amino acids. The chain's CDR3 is CATSRVRQADQPQHF. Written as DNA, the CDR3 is TGTGCCACCAGCAGAGTGAGACAGGCTGATCAGCCCCAGCATTTT. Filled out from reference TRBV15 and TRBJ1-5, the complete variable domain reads DAMVIQNPRYQVTQFGKPVTLSCSQTLNHNVMYWYQQKSSQAPKLLFHYYDKDFNNEADTPDNFQSRRPNTSFCFLDIRSPGLGDTAMYLCATSRVRQADQPQHFGDGTRLSIL.

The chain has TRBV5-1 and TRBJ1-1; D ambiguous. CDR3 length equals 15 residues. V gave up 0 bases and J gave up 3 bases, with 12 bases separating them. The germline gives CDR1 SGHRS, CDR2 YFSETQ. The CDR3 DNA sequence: TGCGCCAGCAGCTTGGCTAGTCAGAGTCACACTGAAGCTTTCTTT. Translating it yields CASSLASQSHTEAFF.

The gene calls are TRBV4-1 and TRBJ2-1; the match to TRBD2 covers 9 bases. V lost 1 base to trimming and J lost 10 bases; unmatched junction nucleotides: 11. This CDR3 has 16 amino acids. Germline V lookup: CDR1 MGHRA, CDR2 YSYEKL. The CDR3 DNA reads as TGCGCCAGCAGCCAAGCACCGGGACTAGCCCGGGGGGAGCAGTTCTTC. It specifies CASSQAPGLARGEQFF.

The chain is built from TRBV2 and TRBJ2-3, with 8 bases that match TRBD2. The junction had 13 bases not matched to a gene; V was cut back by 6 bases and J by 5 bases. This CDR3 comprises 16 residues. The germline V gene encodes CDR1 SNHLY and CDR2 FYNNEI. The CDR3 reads CASRASGSSAIDTQYF. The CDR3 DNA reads TGTGCCAGCAGGGCTAGCGGGTCATCTGCGATAGATACGCAGTATTTT.

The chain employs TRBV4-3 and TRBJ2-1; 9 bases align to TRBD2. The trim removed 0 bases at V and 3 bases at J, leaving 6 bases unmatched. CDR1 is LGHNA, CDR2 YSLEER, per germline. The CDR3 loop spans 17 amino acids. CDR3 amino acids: CASSQDPNSGSYNEQFF. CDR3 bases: TGCGCCAGCAGCCAAGATCCGAATAGCGGGAGCTACAATGAGCAGTTCTTC.

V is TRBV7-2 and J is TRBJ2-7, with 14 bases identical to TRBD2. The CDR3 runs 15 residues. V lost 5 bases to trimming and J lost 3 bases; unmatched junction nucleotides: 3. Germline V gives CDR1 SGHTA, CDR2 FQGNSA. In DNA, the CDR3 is TGTGCCAGCAGCATCGGACTAGCGGGGGGCTACGAGCAGTACTTC. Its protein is CASSIGLAGGYEQYF.

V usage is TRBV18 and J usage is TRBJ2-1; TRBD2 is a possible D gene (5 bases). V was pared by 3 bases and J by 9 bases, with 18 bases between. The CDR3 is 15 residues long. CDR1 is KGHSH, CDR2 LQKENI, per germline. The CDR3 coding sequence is TGTGCCAGCTCACCCCAAATGGCCGGGAAAAGTGAGCAGTTCTTC. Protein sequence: CASSPQMAGKSEQFF.

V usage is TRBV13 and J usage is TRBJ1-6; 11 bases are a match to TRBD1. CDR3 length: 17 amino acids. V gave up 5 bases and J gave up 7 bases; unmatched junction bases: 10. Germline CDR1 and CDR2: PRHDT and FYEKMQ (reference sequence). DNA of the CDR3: TGTGCCAGCAGCCCTACCGGGACAGGGGGGGTCAATTCACCCCTCCACTTT. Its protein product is CASSPTGTGGVNSPLHF.

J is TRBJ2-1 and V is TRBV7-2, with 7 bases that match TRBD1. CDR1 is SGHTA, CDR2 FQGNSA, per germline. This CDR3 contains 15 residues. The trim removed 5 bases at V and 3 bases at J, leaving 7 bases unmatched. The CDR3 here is CASSPGQVIYNEQFF. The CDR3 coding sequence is TGTGCCAGCAGCCCCGGACAGGTAATCTACAATGAGCAGTTCTTC.